This T cell receptor beta chain was sequenced for a study of tumor and adjacent non-tumor tissue in lung cancer. Three rounds of nested PCR, following a modified ARM-PCR protocol, produced the TCRbeta library. TCRdb reanalysed the multiplex PCR reads using MiXCR and keeps one entry per CDR3 protein. This table holds 40,000 or so distinct CDR3 sequences, roughly 60% found once. Whole-study results and caveats: Tumor tissue had significantly higher TCR diversity than normal lung.

This sample's RNA came from whole unsorted tissue. Distant lung tissue was collected more than 3 cm away from the tumor edge. To note about this clonotype: Its antigen is unidentified. Mismatch with germline at one junction end may stem from a read error.

Germline V gene data show CDR1 as MDHEN and CDR2 as SYDVKM. This CDR3 region has 12 residues. The receptor comes from a man in his fifties with non-small cell lung cancer. J is TRBJ2-5 and V is TRBV28; 8 nucleotides agree with TRBD2. Specimen: distant non-tumor lung tissue. The CDR3 nucleotides are TGTACCAGCAGCCGCGGGGGGACGACCCAGTACTTC. It codes for CTSSRGGTTQYF.